Sequencing of this TCR beta chain was carried out in a study of cytomegalovirus exposure and HLA in healthy donors. The PCR had 60 Vbeta and 13 Jbeta primers. Produced via immunoSEQ multiplex PCR; TCRdb's table is partial and in-frame only. The sample lists some 64,000 clones; around 90% were seen once. V shed 1 base and J 4 bases; nucleotides not matched to a gene: 4. This CDR3 region has 15 residues. Per the germline V gene, CDR1 is SGHRS and CDR2 is YFSETQ. Sequences were obtained from PBMCs. The receptor's source is a young man in good health and CMV-seropositive. The chain couples TRBV5-1 to TRBJ2-2; the match to TRBD1 covers 7 bases. The DNA of the CDR3 is TGCGCCAGCAGCTTGACAGGGGAGTCCACCGGGGAGCTGTTTTTT. Its protein is CASSLTGESTGELFF.